The 3 T cell receptor beta chains listed next were all sequenced from one sample in a study of CD8 T cells in ankylosing spondylitis. MiXCR, run by TCRdb on the 5' RACE reads, gives a single entry per CDR3 protein. The sample consists of a few hundred thousand distinct CDR3 sequences, roughly 20% of them appearing once. The sample was blood, either unsorted or a sorted T cell fraction (not recorded which). Source of these receptors: a female donor with ankylosing spondylitis or in good health (not recorded which).

This chain joins TRBV6-2 or TRBV6-3 and TRBJ2-5; 9 bases are shared with TRBD2. Germline V gene lookup returns CDR1 MNHEY and CDR2 SVGEGT. J gave up 5 bases and V 0 bases, and 7 bases lay outside the gene matches. The CDR3 has 16 amino acids. In DNA form, the CDR3 reads TGTGCCAGCAGTTACTCGTCCAGCGGGAGGCCCGAGACCCAGTACTTC. The encoded protein is CASSYSSSGRPETQYF.

This chain uses TRBV7-8 with TRBJ2-6, with 7 positions matching TRBD1. Germline V lookup: CDR1 SGHVS, CDR2 FQNEAQ. The CDR3 runs to 16 residues. The V segment lost 5 bases and the J segment 2 bases; nucleotides outside the gene matches: 6. CDR3 in amino acids: CASSAKTGTGANVLTF. The DNA of the CDR3 is TGTGCCAGCAGCGCGAAGACAGGGACTGGGGCCAACGTCCTGACTTTC.

The gene calls are TRBV11-2 and TRBJ2-3; possibly TRBD1 or TRBD2 for D (6 bases each). Germline lookup yields CDR1 SGHAT and CDR2 FQNNGV. This CDR3 region has 15 residues. V gave up 5 bases and J gave up 3 bases, with 15 bases separating them. In nucleotides, the CDR3 is TGTGCCAGCAGCCTAAGGGGGGTTTGGACAGATACGCAGTATTTT. This gives the protein CASSLRGVWTDTQYF. The complete variable domain, with remaining parts taken from reference TRBV11-2 and TRBJ2-3, reads EAGVAQSPRYKIIEKRQSVAFWCNPISGHATLYWYQQILGQGPKLLIQFQNNGVVDDSQLPKDRFSAERLKGVDSTLKIQPAKLEDSAVYLCASSLRGVWTDTQYFGPGTRLTVL.